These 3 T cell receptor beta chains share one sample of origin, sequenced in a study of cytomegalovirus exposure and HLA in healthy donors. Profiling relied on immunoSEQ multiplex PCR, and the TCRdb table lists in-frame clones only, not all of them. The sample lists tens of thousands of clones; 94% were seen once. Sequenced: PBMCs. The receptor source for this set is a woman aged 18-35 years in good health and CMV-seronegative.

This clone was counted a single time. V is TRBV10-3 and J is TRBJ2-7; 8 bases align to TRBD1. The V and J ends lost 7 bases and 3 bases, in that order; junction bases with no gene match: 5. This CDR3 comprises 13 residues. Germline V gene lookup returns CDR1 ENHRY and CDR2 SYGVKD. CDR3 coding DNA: TGTGCCATCATGGGGACAGGAGACTACGAGCAGTACTTC. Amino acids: CAIMGTGDYEQYF.

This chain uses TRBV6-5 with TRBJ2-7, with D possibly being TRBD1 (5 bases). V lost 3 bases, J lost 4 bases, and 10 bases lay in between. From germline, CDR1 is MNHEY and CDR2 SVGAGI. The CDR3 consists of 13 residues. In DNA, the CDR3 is TGTGCCAGCAGTTATCAAGCAGGGTACGAGCAGTACTTC. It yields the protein CASSYQAGYEQYF.

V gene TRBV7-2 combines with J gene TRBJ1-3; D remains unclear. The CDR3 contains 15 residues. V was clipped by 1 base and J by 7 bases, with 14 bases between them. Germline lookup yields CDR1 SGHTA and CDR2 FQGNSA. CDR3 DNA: TGTGCCAGCAGCTTAGAGCCAGGCCGAGGGAACACCATATATTTT. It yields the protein CASSLEPGRGNTIYF. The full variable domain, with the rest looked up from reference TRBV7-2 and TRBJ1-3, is GAGVSQSPSNKVTEKGKDVELRCDPISGHTALYWYRQSLGQGLEFLIYFQGNSAPDKSGLPSDRFSAERTGGSVSTLTIQRTQQEDSAVYLCASSLEPGRGNTIYFGEGSWLTVV.